This T cell receptor beta chain was captured by sequencing in a study of PD-1 blockade in classical Hodgkin lymphoma. Study-wide results and caveats: The authors excluded patients who started nivolumab under 1 year after ASCT. Repertoire differences lack defined causes, possibly disease activity or prior therapy. Complete responders possessed baseline diversity comparable to newly diagnosed patients.

The CDR3 has 14 amino acids. The V gene's germline CDR1 is SGHNT and CDR2 YYREEE (reference sequence). The V end lost 4 bases, the J end lost 7 bases, and 18 bases lay between the germline ends. Sequencing was performed with immunoSEQ multiplex PCR; in TCRdb, only in-frame clones are kept and a portion is missing. This repertoire shows tens of thousands of clones, roughly 70% found once; its top ten account for around 3.3%. On this clone: Its antigen is not known.

Autologous stem cell transplantation was followed by relapse in every patient, and brentuximab vedotin exposure varied. Complete response, partial response or progressive disease were the best responses. The sequence was collected from a human donor with classical Hodgkin lymphoma. V is TRBV5-4 and J is TRBJ2-7; tentative D call: TRBD1 (5 bases). Specimen: peripheral blood mononuclear cells (PBMCs), collected before the second cycle of nivolumab. CDR3 nucleotides: TGTGCCAGCAGCCCGGTAGGGGCCATAGTTGAGCAGTACTTC. It is translated as CASSPVGAIVEQYF.